This entry lists 15 T cell receptor beta chains sequenced from one sample in a study of CD8+CD57+ T cells in acquired aplastic anemia. Genomic DNA constituted the template upon which TCR beta VDJ and CDR3 profiling was performed. TCRdb reprocessed the reads with MiXCR, giving one entry per CDR3 protein. The sample contains under 200,000 distinct CDR3 sequences, roughly 48% of which appear only once. Source material: sorted CD4+, CD8+, or CD8+CD57+ T cells (not recorded which) from PBMCs. The receptors shown here come from a human donor in good health.

V usage is TRBV2 and J usage is TRBJ2-5; D gene ambiguous. The ends were cut back, 2 bases at V and 5 bases at J, with 9 bases in the middle. CDR1 and CDR2 (germline): SNHLY, FYNNEI. This CDR3 is built from 13 residues. The CDR3 DNA reads TGTGCCAGCAGTGAAATCGGGCGGGAGACCCAGTACTTC. Translating it yields CASSEIGRETQYF.

The V gene is TRBV5-1, the J gene TRBJ2-1; 11 positions match TRBD2. Germline CDR1 reads SGHRS; CDR2 reads YFSETQ. The CDR3 is 19 residues long. V shed 0 bases, J shed 3 bases, and the junction held 11 bases outside the gene matches. The CDR3 DNA reads as TGCGCCAGCAGCTTGGCCGCCGGTAGCGGGGGGGGGATCTACAATGAGCAGTTCTTC. Translation: CASSLAAGSGGGIYNEQFF. Variable domain in full (rest from reference TRBV5-1 and TRBJ2-1): KAGVTQTPRYLIKTRGQQVTLSCSPISGHRSVSWYQQTPGQGLQFLFEYFSETQRNKGNFPGRFSGRQFSNSRSEMNVSTLELGDSALYLCASSLAAGSGGGIYNEQFFGPGTRLTVL.

The chain recombines TRBV20-1 with TRBJ1-2; the D gene is possibly TRBD1 (5 bases). Germline CDR1 and CDR2: DFQATT and SNEGSKA (reference sequence). The CDR3 is 14 residues long. V lost 3 bases and J lost 2, with 13 bases in between. The CDR3 coding sequence is TGCAGTGCTAGCAATCGGGGGGGGAACTATGGCTACACCTTC. Its translation: CSASNRGGNYGYTF.

This sequence joins TRBV20-1 and TRBJ1-2, with 7 bases aligning to TRBD1. Germline trimming cut 4 bases from V and 4 bases from J; bases unmatched to any gene: 6. Germline CDR1 DFQATT, CDR2 SNEGSKA (reference sequence). The CDR3 spans 13 residues. This CDR3 reads CSANAGGSYGYTF. CDR3 coding DNA: TGCAGTGCTAACGCAGGGGGTAGCTATGGCTACACCTTC.

The chain employs TRBV10-3 and TRBJ1-2, with TRBD1 matching over 12 bases. Germline CDR1 reads ENHRY; CDR2 reads SYGVKD. The length of the CDR3 is 19 residues. V shed 0 bases, J shed 2 bases, and the junction held 10 bases outside the gene matches. CDR3 nucleotides: TGTGCCATCAGTGAGTCGATGGGACAGGGGGCAGGCCTGAACTATGGCTACACCTTC. It encodes CAISESMGQGAGLNYGYTF.

Turning to this clonotype: A read error may explain this, as a much larger clone is one base away. V gene TRBV6-5 combines with J gene TRBJ1-2, with 7 bases identical to TRBD1. With 4 bases clipped from V and 4 bases from J, the junction kept 3 bases outside the gene matches. The CDR3 totals 13 residues. CDR1 is MNHEY, CDR2 SVGAGI, per germline. The CDR3: CASSCDRAYGYTF. For the CDR3, the DNA is TGTGCCAGCAGTTGTGACAGGGCCTATGGCTACACCTTC.

This clonotype showed up just a few times. V is TRBV28 and J is TRBJ2-2; D is unclear. The V gene's germline CDR1 is MDHEN and CDR2 SYDVKM. The CDR3 spans 15 residues. V lost 6 bases, J lost 1 base, and 12 bases lay in between. The CDR3: CASSTATLNTGELFF. The CDR3 bases are TGTGCCAGCAGCACGGCCACCTTGAACACCGGGGAGCTGTTTTTT.

The sample holds a few counts of this clonotype. The junction shows a germline mismatch at one end, possibly a read error. The V and J genes are TRBV7-2 and TRBJ2-2, with D tentatively TRBD2 (5 bases). This CDR3 spans 12 amino acids. Germline V gives CDR1 SGHTA, CDR2 FQGNSA. The CDR3 loop reads CASSSNTGELLF. In DNA, the CDR3 is TGTGCCAGCAGCTCGAACACCGGGGAGCTGCTTTTT.

This clonotype was picked up many times. The gene calls are TRBV12-3 or TRBV12-4 and TRBJ1-2, with TRBD1 identical over 8 bases. The length of the CDR3 is 15 residues. V lost 6 bases to trimming and J lost 5 bases; unmatched junction nucleotides: 11. CDR3 residues: CASRGQAQISYGYTF. CDR3 nucleotide sequence: TGTGCCAGCAGGGGACAGGCGCAGATCTCGTATGGCTACACCTTC.

In its sample, this clonotype was seen a few times. The chain couples TRBV27 to TRBJ2-7, with D unclear. The germline V gene encodes CDR1 MNHEY and CDR2 SMNVEV (reference sequence). The CDR3 has 13 residues. V was cut by 4 bases and J by 0 bases, with 7 bases left in between. CDR3: CASSSSVSYEQYF. The CDR3 DNA follows: TGTGCCAGCAGTTCGTCTGTCTCCTACGAGCAGTACTTC.

DNA for the CDR3: TGCAGTGCTCATATCGGGGAGGGGACCTTCATGTACTTC. It translates to CSAHIGEGTFMYF. The genes are TRBV20-1 and TRBJ2-7, with 7 bases that match TRBD2. The CDR3 loop spans 13 amino acids. Germline CDR1 is DFQATT and CDR2 is SNEGSKA (reference sequence). The junction had 16 bases not matched to a gene; V was cut back by 5 bases and J by 12 bases.

This clonotype has ten or more counts. The chain joins TRBV7-2 to TRBJ1-1, with TRBD1 identical over 7 bases. The CDR3 is made up of 14 amino acids. With 4 bases clipped from V and 0 bases from J, the junction kept 2 bases outside the gene matches. Germline CDR1 and CDR2: SGHTA and FQGNSA. CDR3 in DNA: TGTGCCAGCAGCTGGGGACAGTTGAACACTGAAGCTTTCTTT. Translation: CASSWGQLNTEAFF.

This clonotype was recorded only once. The DNA for the CDR3 is TGTGCCAGCAGCTTAGCGGGTGGTTGGGCTTTCTTT. It translates to CASSLAGGWAFF. This chain connects TRBV7-9 to TRBJ1-1; D is unresolved. Germline lookup yields CDR1 SEHNR and CDR2 FQNEAQ (reference sequence). Trimming removed 0 bases at V and 11 bases at J, with 10 bases between. CDR3 length: 12 residues.

The J gene is TRBJ2-1, the V gene TRBV6-1; D tentatively reads TRBD1 or TRBD2 (7 bases each). CDR1 MNHNS and CDR2 SASEGT come from the germline V gene. CDR3 length: 16 residues. The germline V and J ends were trimmed by 8 bases and 4 bases, with 21 bases remaining between them. The DNA for the CDR3 is TGTGCCAGCGGTACCCAGGGAGGGGGCGTTTACAATGAGCAGTTCTTC. It encodes CASGTQGGGVYNEQFF.

This clonotype appeared a few times. This chain uses TRBV28 with TRBJ2-7; TRBD1 agrees at 8 bases. The CDR3 contains 14 residues. With 6 bases clipped from V and 4 bases from J, the junction kept 8 bases outside the gene matches. Germline CDR1 and CDR2: MDHEN and SYDVKM. CDR3 DNA sequence: TGTGCCAGCAGGCCGACAGGGGAATGGTACGAGCAGTACTTC. This gives the protein CASRPTGEWYEQYF.